This passage covers 3 T cell receptor beta chains from one sample sequenced in a study of response to subunit inactivated influenza vaccine. One entry per CDR3 protein, called by TCRdb with MiXCR from the RT-PCR reads. The table lists about 540,000 distinct CDR3 sequences, under 25% of them singletons. These records were also assigned to another study, of T cells expressing NK-cell markers. Turning to that study: As the method of synthesis, 5'RACE template switching with UMIs yielded TCR beta cDNA.

The sample consisted of CD4+ T cells sorted from PBMCs, taken 11 to 12 days after vaccination. All receptors come from a man in his fifties or sixties who received an inactivated influenza vaccine.

Ten or more counts support this clonotype. The chain is built from TRBV19 and TRBJ2-2, with D perhaps TRBD1 or TRBD2 (5 bases each). Trimming shortened V by 5 bases and J by 7 bases, and 17 bases separated the two germline ends. CDR3 size: 15 residues. Germline CDR1 LNHDA, CDR2 SQIVND (reference sequence). The CDR3 DNA reads as TGTGCCAGTAGTCCAAGGGACCTCTATAGCGGGGAGCTGTTTTTT. It encodes CASSPRDLYSGELFF.

This clonotype was counted a few times. CDR3 sequence: CASSLGGLETQYF. DNA for the CDR3: TGTGCCAGCAGTTTGGGCGGGTTGGAGACCCAGTACTTC. The chain uses TRBV12-3 or TRBV12-4 and TRBJ2-5, with a possible D match to TRBD2 (5 bases). The CDR3 runs 13 residues. Trimming stripped 3 bases from V and 5 bases from J, with 10 bases between.

The V and J genes are TRBV5-1 and TRBJ2-2, with D maybe TRBD1 (6 bases). The V end was cut by 0 bases, the J end by 3 bases, with 15 bases between. The CDR3 spans 17 residues. Germline V gene lookup returns CDR1 SGHRS and CDR2 YFSETQ. The CDR3 DNA reads as TGCGCCAGCAGCTTGGAGTCCAGGGGAGTCGACACCGGGGAGCTGTTTTTT. Protein sequence: CASSLESRGVDTGELFF.